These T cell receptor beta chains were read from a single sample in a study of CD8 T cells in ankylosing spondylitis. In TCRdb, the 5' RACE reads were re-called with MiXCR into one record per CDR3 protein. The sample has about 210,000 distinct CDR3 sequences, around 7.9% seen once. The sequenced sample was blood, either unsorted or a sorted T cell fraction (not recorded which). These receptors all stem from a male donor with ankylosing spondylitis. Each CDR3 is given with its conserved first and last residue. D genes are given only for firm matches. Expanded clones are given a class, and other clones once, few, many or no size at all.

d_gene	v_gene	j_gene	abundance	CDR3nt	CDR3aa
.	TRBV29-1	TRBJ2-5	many	TGCAGCGTTGAACATCTTGGGGACCAAAAGACCCAGTACTTC	CSVEHLGDQKTQYF
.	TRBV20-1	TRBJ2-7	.	TGCAGCCTAGAGGGTGACGTCTCCTACGAGCAGTACTTC	CSLEGDVSYEQYF
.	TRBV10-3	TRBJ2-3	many	TGTGCCATCAACGACGGGGATACGCAGTATTTT	CAINDGDTQYF
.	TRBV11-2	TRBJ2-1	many	TGTGCCAGCAGCGTGACCCCCCGTAGCTCCTACAATGAGCAGTTCTTC	CASSVTPRSSYNEQFF
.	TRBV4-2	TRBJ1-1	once	TGTGCCATCAGCCCTGGGAACCACTTTCAGAACACTGAAGCTTTCTTT	CAISPGNHFQNTEAFF
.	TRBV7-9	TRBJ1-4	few	TGTGCCAGCAGCCCTGGAGCGGAGGGGACTAATGAAAAACTGTTTTTT	CASSPGAEGTNEKLFF
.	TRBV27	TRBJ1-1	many	TGTGCCAGCAGTTTAGGGTTGGGCAGTTTGATAGCTTTCTTT	CASSLGLGSLIAFF
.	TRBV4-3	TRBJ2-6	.	TGCGCCAGCAGCCACGTCCCGGATTCTATCTCTGGGGCCAACGTCCTGACTTTC	CASSHVPDSISGANVLTF
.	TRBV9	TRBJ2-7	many	TGTGCCAGTGCCGGGACGAACTCCTACGAGCAGTACTTC	CASAGTNSYEQYF
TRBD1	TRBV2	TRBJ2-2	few	TGTGCCAGCAGTGTGCGGACAGGGGTTTTGCCCGGGGAGCTGTTTTTT	CASSVRTGVLPGELFF
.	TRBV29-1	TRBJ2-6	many	TGCAGCGTTGAAGATCCCTCGGCTCCCGGGGCCAACGTCCTGACTTTC	CSVEDPSAPGANVLTF
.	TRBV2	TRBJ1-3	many	TGTGCCAGCAGGAGAGACAGGAGCTCTGGAAACACCATATATTTT	CASRRDRSSGNTIYF
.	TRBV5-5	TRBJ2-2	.	TGTGCCAGCGGACACGGGCGCCCCGGGGAGCTGTTTTTT	CASGHGRPGELFF
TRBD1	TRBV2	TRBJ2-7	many	TGTGCCAGCAGGCCTGGACAGGCACTCTCCTACGAGCAGTACTTC	CASRPGQALSYEQYF
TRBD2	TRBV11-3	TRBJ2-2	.	TGTGCCAGCACGGGACTAGCGGACACCGGGGAGCTGTTTTTT	CASTGLADTGELFF
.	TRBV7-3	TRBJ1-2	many	TGTGCCAGCAGGTCTGACCAGGGAATCTCCTATGGCTACACCTTC	CASRSDQGISYGYTF
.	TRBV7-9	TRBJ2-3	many	TGTGCCAGCAGCACTAGTGAGGCCGATACGCAGTATTTT	CASSTSEADTQYF
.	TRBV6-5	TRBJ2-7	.	TGTGCCAGCAGTTACGCGTTGGCCCCGATGAACGAGCAGTACTTC	CASSYALAPMNEQYF
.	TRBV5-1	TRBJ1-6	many	TGCGCCAGCAGCGAGGAGTACAATTCACCCCTCCACTTT	CASSEEYNSPLHF
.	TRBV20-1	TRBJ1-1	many	TGCAGTGCTAGGGGGTCGGGCAGGGAATGGACTGAAGCTTTCTTT	CSARGSGREWTEAFF
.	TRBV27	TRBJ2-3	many	TGTGCCAGCAGTTTACGACTAAGGGAGACAGATACGCAGTATTTT	CASSLRLRETDTQYF
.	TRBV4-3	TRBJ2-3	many	TGCGCCAGCAGCCCCGGGCGCTACACAGATACGCAGTATTTT	CASSPGRYTDTQYF
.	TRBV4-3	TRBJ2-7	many	TGCGCCAGCAGCCAAGCGGAGACATCGGAGCAGTACTTC	CASSQAETSEQYF
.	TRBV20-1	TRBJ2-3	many	TGCAGTGCTAGAGGGGGGGCAGATACGCAGTATTTT	CSARGGADTQYF
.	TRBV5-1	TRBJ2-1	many	TGCGCCAGCAGCCACCAGGGTGGGACCTACAATGAGCAGTTCTTC	CASSHQGGTYNEQFF
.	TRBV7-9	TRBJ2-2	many	TGTGCCAGCCCTCCCAGCTCCGGGGTTACCGGGGAGCTGTTTTTT	CASPPSSGVTGELFF
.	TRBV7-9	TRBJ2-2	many	TGTGCCAGCAGCGAGGACACCGGGGAGCTGTTTTTT	CASSEDTGELFF
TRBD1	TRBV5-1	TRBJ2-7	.	TGCGCCAGCAGCTTGGTGGACAGGGAAAACTACGAGCAGTACTTC	CASSLVDRENYEQYF
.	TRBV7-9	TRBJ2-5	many	TGTGCCAGCAGCCCAAAACGGACCCAAGAGACCCAGTACTTC	CASSPKRTQETQYF
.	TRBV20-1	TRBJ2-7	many	TGCAGTGCTAGAGAGGTAGGCACCCTCATTGGCGAGCAGTACTTC	CSAREVGTLIGEQYF
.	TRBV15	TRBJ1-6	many	TGTGCCACCAGCAGAGATCGAGCAGGGGCGCATTCACCCCTCCACTTT	CATSRDRAGAHSPLHF
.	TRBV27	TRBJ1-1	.	TGTGCCAGCAGGCCTATCGGCAGGAACACTGAAGCTTTCTTT	CASRPIGRNTEAFF
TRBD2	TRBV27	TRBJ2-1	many	TGTGCCAGCAGTCCTTGGACTAGATCCGCCTACAATGAGCAGTTCTTC	CASSPWTRSAYNEQFF
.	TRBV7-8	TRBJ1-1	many	TGTGCCAGCAGCCCCCCTCTCGGGGACGGTAGCACTGAAGCTTTCTTT	CASSPPLGDGSTEAFF
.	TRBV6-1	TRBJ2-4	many	TGTGCCAGCCCTACTCGGACGGTACTAGCCAAAAACATTCAGTACTTC	CASPTRTVLAKNIQYF